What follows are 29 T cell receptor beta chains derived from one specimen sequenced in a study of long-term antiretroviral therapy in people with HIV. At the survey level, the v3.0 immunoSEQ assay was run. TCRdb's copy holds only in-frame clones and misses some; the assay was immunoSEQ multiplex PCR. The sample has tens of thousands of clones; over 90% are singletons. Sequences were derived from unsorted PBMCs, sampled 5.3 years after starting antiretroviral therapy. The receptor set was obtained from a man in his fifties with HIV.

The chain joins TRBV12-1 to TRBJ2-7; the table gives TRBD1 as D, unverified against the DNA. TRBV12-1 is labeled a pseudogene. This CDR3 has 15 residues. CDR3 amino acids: CASSSTGGSSYEQYF. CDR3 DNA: TGTGCCAGCAGCTCGACAGGTGGAAGTTCCTACGAGCAGTACTTC.

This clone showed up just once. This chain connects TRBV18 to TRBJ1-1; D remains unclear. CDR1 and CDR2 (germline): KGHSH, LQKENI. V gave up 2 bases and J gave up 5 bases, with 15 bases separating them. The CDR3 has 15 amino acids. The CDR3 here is CASSPAGRNPTEAFF. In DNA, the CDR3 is TGTGCCAGCTCACCAGCTGGCCGAAACCCTACTGAAGCTTTCTTT.

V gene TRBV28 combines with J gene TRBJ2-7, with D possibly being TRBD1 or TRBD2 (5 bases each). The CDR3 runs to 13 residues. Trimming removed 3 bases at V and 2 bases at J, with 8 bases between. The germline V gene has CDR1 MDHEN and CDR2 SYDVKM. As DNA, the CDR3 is TGTGCCAGCAGTTTGGGGACGGCCTACGAGCAGTACTTC. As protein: CASSLGTAYEQYF.

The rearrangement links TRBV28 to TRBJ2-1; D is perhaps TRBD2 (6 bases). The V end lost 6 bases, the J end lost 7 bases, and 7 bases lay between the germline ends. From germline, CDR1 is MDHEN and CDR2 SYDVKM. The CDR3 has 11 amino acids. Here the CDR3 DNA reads TGTGCCAGCAGGGACTATAATGAGCAGTTCTTC. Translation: CASRDYNEQFF.

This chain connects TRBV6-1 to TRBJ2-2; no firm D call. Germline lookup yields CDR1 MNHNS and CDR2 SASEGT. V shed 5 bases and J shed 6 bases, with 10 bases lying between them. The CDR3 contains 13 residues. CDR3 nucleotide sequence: TGTGCCAGCAGTTTCGATCGGCCCGGGGAGCTGTTTTTT. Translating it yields CASSFDRPGELFF.

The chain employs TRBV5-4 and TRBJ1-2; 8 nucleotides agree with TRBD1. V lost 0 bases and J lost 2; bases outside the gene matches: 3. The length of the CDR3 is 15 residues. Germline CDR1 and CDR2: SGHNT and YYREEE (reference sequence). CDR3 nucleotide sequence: TGTGCCAGCAGCTTGGGGGACAGGAGGAACTATGGCTACACCTTC. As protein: CASSLGDRRNYGYTF.

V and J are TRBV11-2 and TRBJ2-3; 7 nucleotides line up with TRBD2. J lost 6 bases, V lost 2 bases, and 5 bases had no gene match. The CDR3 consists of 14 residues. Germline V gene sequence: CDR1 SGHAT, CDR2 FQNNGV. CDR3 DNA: TGTGCCAGCAGCTTATTCGCGGGGGAGGATACGCAGTATTTT. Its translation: CASSLFAGEDTQYF.

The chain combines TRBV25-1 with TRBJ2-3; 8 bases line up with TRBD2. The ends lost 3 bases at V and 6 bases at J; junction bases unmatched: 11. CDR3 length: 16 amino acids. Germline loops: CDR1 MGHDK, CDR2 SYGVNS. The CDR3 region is CASSESGGGMVDTQYF. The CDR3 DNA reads TGTGCCAGCAGTGAGAGCGGGGGTGGGATGGTGGATACGCAGTATTTT.

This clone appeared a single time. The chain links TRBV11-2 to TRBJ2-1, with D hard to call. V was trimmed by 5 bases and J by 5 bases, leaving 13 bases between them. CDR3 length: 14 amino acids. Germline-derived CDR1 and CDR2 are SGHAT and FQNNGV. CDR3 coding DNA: TGTGCCAGCAGCCCCACACGAGGTGACAATGAGCAGTTCTTC. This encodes CASSPTRGDNEQFF.

CDR3 in DNA: TGTGCCAGCAGCCTGGGGGTACATAGCAATCAGCCCCAGCATTTT. Its translation: CASSLGVHSNQPQHF. The V call is TRBV5-6, the J call TRBJ1-5, with D perhaps TRBD1 (5 bases). CDR1 is SGHDT and CDR2 is YYEEEE in the germline V gene. CDR3 size: 15 residues. Trimming cost V 4 bases and J 0 bases, with 11 bases left between them.

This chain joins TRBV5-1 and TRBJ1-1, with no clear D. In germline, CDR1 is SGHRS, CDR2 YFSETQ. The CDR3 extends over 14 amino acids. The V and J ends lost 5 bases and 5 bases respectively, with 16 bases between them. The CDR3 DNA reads TGCGCCAGCAGATCCCCGAGGGAGTCGACTGAAGCTTTCTTT. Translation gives CASRSPRESTEAFF.

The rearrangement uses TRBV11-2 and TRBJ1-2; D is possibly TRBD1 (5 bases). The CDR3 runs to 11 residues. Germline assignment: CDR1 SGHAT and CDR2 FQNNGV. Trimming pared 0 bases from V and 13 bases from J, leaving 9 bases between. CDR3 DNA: TGTGCCAGCAGCTTAGACAGGGTTTTCACCTTC. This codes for CASSLDRVFTF.

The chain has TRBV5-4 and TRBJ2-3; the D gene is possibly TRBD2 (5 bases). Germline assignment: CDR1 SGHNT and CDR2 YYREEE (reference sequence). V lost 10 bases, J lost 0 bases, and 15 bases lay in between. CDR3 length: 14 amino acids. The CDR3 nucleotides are TGTGCCCTCTCCCGGACTCTGAGCACAGATACGCAGTATTTT. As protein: CALSRTLSTDTQYF.

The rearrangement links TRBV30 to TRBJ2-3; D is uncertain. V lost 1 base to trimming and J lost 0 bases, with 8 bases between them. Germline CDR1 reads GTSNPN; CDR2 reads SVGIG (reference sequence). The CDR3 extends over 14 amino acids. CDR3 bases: TGTGCCTGGAGTGGGTTAGCAAGCACAGATACGCAGTATTTT. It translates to CAWSGLASTDTQYF.

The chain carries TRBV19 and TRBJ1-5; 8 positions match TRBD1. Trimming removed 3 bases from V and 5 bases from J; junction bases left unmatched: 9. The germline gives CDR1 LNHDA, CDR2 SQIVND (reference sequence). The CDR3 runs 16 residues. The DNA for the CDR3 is TGTGCCAGTAGTATTCCCGGACAGGGAAGGGATCAGCCCCAGCATTTT. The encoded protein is CASSIPGQGRDQPQHF.

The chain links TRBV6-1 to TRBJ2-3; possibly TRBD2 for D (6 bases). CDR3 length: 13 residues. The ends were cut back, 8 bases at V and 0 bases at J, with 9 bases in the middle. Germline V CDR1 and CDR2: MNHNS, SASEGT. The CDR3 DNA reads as TGTGCCAGCGGGGGGTCTAGCACAGATACGCAGTATTTT. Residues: CASGGSSTDTQYF.

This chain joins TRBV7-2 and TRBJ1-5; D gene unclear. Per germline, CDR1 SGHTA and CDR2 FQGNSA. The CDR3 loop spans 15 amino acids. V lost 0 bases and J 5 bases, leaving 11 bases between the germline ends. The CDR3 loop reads CASSLASGLDQPQHF. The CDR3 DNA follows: TGTGCCAGCAGCTTAGCGTCCGGGTTGGATCAGCCCCAGCATTTT.

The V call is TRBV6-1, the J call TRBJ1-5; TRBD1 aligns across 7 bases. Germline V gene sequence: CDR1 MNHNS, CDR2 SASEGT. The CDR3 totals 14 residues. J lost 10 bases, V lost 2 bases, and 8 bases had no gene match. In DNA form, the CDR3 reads TGTGCCAGCAGTGAACAGACAGGGTTTTCACCCCAGCATTTT. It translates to CASSEQTGFSPQHF.

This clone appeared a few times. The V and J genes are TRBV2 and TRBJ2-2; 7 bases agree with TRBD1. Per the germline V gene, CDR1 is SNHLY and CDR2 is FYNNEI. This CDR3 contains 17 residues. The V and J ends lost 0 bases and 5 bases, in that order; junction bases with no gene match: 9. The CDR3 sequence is CASSEAGQVVGTGELFF. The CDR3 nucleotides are TGTGCCAGCAGTGAAGCCGGACAGGTCGTGGGTACCGGGGAGCTGTTTTTT.

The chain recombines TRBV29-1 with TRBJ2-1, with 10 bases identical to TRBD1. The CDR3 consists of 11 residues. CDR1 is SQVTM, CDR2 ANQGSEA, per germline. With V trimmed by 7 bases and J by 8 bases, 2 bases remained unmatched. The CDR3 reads CSGDRGDEQFF. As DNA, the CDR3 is TGCAGCGGGGACAGGGGAGATGAGCAGTTCTTC.

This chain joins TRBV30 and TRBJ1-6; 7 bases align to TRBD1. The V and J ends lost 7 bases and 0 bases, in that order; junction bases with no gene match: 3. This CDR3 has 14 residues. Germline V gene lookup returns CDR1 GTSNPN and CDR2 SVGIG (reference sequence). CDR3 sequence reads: CALTGSSYNSPLHF. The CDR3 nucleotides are TGTGCCTTGACAGGGAGCTCCTATAATTCACCCCTCCACTTT.

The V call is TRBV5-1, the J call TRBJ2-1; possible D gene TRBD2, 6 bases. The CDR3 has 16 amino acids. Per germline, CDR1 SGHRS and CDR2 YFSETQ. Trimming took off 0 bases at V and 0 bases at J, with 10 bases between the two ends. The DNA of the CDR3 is TGCGCCAGCAGCTTGGTGGCGGGAAGCTCCTACAATGAGCAGTTCTTC. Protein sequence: CASSLVAGSSYNEQFF.

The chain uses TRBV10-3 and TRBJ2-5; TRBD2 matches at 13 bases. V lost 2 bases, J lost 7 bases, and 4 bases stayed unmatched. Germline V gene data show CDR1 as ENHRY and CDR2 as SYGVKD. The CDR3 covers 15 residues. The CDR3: CAISEGTSGVATQYF. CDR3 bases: TGTGCCATCAGTGAGGGGACTAGCGGGGTGGCGACCCAGTACTTC.

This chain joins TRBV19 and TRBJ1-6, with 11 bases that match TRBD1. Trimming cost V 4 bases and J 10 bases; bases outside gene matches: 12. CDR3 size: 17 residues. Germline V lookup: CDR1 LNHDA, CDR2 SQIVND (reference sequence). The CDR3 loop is CASSNLGQGAFLSPLHF. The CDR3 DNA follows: TGTGCCAGTAGTAATCTCGGACAGGGGGCGTTTTTATCACCCCTCCACTTT.

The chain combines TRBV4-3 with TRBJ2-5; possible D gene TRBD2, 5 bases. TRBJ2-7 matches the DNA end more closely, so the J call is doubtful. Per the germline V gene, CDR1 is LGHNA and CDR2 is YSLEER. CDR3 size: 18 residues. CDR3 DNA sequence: TGCGCCAGCAGCCAAGATCGAAGCGGTGCGGGTGCTTTTTACGAGCAGTACTTC. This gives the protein CASSQDRSGAGAFYEQYF.

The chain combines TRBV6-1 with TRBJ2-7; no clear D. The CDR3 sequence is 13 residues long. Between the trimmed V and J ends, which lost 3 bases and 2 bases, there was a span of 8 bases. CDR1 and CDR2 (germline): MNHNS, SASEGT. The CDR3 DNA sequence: TGTGCCAGCAGTGAGGAGCCCCCCTACGAGCAGTACTTC. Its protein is CASSEEPPYEQYF.

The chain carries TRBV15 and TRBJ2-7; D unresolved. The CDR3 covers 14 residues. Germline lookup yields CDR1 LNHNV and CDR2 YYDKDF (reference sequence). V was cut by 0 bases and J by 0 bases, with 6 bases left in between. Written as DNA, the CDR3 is TGTGCCACCAGCAGAGACCGAACCTCCTACGAGCAGTACTTC. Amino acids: CATSRDRTSYEQYF. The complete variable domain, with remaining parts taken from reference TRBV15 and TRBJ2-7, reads DAMVIQNPRYQVTQFGKPVTLSCSQTLNHNVMYWYQQKSSQAPKLLFHYYDKDFNNEADTPDNFQSRRPNTSFCFLDIRSPGLGDTAMYLCATSRDRTSYEQYFGPGTRLTVT.

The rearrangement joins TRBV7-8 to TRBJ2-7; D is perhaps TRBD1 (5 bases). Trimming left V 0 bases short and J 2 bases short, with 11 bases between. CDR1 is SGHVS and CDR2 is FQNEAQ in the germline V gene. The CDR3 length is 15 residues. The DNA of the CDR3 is TGTGCCAGCAGCTTAGCGGGGCAGGCCGCCTACGAGCAGTACTTC. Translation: CASSLAGQAAYEQYF.

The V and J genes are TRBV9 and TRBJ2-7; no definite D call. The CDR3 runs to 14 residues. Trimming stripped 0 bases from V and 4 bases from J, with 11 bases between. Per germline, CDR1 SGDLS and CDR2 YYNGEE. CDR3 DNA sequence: TGTGCCAGCAGCGTAGGGAGACAAGGGTACGAGCAGTACTTC. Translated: CASSVGRQGYEQYF.